This TCR beta chain derives from a study of breast tumors, draining lymph nodes, adjacent tissues. Study-wide results and caveats: Compared with basal-like, luminal-like tumors shared significantly more repertoire with nontumor tissue.

The V gene lost 7 bases and the J gene lost 1 base, with 13 bases spanning the gap. The V gene's germline CDR1 is MNHNY and CDR2 SVGAGI (reference sequence). CDR3 length equals 14 residues. Each CDR3 protein is one row after TCRdb ran MiXCR on the multiplex PCR reads. The sample has more than 200,000 distinct CDR3 sequences, 32% seen once. This clonotype was counted between two and nine times. Its antigen is as yet unknown. Possible read error: a much larger clone is one base away. Axillary draining lymph nodes of breast cancer patients supplied the node samples. The chain couples TRBV6-6 to TRBJ1-2; D might be TRBD1 (6 bases). The receptor was derived from a female donor with breast cancer. Some clones in this sample may be carry-over from other donors' samples. Sequencing was done on a sample of axillary lymph node tissue. CDR3 coding DNA: TGTGCCAGCACCCGGGGGGCACATAACTATGGCTACACCTTC. It encodes CASTRGAHNYGYTF.